This T cell receptor (beta chain) was found in a study of OX40 agonist ivuxolimab in advanced cancers. Some clones are missing from TCRdb's copy, which holds only in-frame ones; the method was immunoSEQ multiplex PCR. The sample records roughly 77,000 clones, 81% being singletons. Germline CDR1 is SGHTA and CDR2 is FQGNSA. Deletions cut 4 bases from V and 3 bases from J, with 8 bases between. CDR3 size: 13 residues. The chain uses TRBV7-2 and TRBJ2-3; D is perhaps TRBD1 (5 bases). The input for sequencing was CD4+ or CD8+ T cells sorted from blood, taken in a trial of the OX40 agonist ivuxolimab. The receptor was isolated from an adult with an advanced solid tumor such as melanoma, head and neck, liver or kidney cancer. The DNA of the CDR3 is TGTGCCAGCAGCTCTTACAGGACAGATACGCAGTATTTT. This encodes CASSSYRTDTQYF.